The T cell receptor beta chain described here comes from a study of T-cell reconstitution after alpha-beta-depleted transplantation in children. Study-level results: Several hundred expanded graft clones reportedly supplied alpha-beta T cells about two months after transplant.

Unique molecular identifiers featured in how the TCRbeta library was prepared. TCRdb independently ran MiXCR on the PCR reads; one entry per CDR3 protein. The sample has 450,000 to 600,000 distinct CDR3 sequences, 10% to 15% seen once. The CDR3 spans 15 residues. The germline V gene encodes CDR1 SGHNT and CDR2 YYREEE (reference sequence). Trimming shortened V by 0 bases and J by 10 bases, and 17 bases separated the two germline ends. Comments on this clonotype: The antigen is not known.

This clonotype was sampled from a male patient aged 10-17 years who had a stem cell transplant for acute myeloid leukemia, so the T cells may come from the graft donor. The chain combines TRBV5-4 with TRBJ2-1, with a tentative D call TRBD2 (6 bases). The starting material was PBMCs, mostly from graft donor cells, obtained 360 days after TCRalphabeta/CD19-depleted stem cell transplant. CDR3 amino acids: CASSLVRVREVEQFF. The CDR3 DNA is TGTGCCAGCAGCTTGGTACGGGTAAGGGAGGTAGAGCAGTTCTTC.